The following is a T cell receptor (beta chain) sequence with its context. Its antigen remains unidentified. The data derive from a study of T cells after posttransplantation cyclophosphamide. Findings of the study overall: Recipient CMV seropositivity and CMV reactivation strongly tracked TRB clonality. Skin or GI-infiltrating T cells shared few TRB sequences with blood. Later blood repertoires were often dominated by clones from the donor CD8+ memory compartment.

Controls had myeloablative marrow grafts with methotrexate and calcineurin inhibitor, sampled at 1 year. Only in-frame clones appear in the TCRdb table, and some are missing; sequencing was by immunoSEQ multiplex PCR. This sample has about 22,000 clones, with roughly 90% found just once. The sample in question was PBMCs, obtained after an allogeneic stem cell transplant with a calcineurin inhibitor and methotrexate. This TCR came from a female patient between 50 and 60 years old who received an allogeneic stem cell transplant from an unrelated donor, was CMV-positive, and had chronic GVHD only. A subset of T cells may come from the graft donor.

The CDR3 spells CASSYQGGSTEAFF. CDR3 bases: TGTGCCAGCAGTTACCAGGGAGGAAGCACTGAAGCTTTCTTT. This chain connects TRBV6-5 to TRBJ1-1, with D maybe TRBD1 (5 bases). Germline V gives CDR1 MNHEY, CDR2 SVGAGI. CDR3 length equals 14 residues. V was trimmed by 2 bases and J by 4 bases, leaving 11 bases between them.